This T cell receptor beta chain was obtained from a study of beta chain features in type 1 diabetes. Overall study results and limits: No resolution was reached here on whether HLA type influences TCRB rearrangement. Researchers report that Type 1 diabetes patients had moderately but significantly shorter TCRB CDR3s across all four CD4+ subsets.

The entirety of the isolated RNA underwent reverse transcription, so expressed TCRB transcripts were sequenced. Profiling relied on immunoSEQ multiplex PCR, and the TCRdb table lists in-frame clones only, not all of them. The sample has 150,000 to 170,000 clones, about a tenth seen once; the top ten hold more than 0.4%. Only a few counts were recorded for this clone. What it binds is not known. Staining for CD45RO/CCR7/CD25/CD127/CD95/CD27 allowed sorting of CD4+ naive, central memory, regulatory and stem cell-like memory cells. V dropped 4 bases and J dropped 2 bases, with 14 bases sitting between them. Germline CDR1 reads KGHSH; CDR2 reads LQKENI. The CDR3 extends over 15 amino acids.

The chain links TRBV18 to TRBJ1-2, with D tentatively TRBD1 (5 bases). This sequence was found in a man in his thirties or forties with type 1 diabetes. The sample consisted of central memory CD4+ T cells from blood. The CDR3 is CASSRGTDGNYGYTF. The CDR3 DNA follows: TGTGCCAGCTCACGGGGCACGGACGGGAACTATGGCTACACCTTC.